The 24 T cell receptor beta chains given below trace back to one sample, sequenced in a study of blood T cell repertoires in COVID-19. Profiled with immunoSEQ multiplex PCR; TCRdb holds only in-frame clones, not every one. The data contain about 94,000 clones, more than 70% of them singletons. The sequenced sample consisted of peripheral blood. The receptors originated from a human donor with acute or convalescent COVID-19. The donor label of this sample is uncertain.

The CDR3 reads CASSYFGQNTEAFF. In DNA, the CDR3 is TGTGCCAGCAGTTACTTTGGACAGAACACTGAAGCTTTCTTT. This chain uses TRBV6-5 with TRBJ1-1; tentatively, D is TRBD1 (5 bases). V gave up 1 base and J gave up 1 base, with 7 bases separating them. CDR1 is MNHEY and CDR2 is SVGAGI in the germline V gene. This CDR3 is 14 amino acids long.

V usage is TRBV10-2 and J usage is TRBJ1-6; D is ambiguous. The CDR3 extends over 13 amino acids. Germline V gene lookup returns CDR1 WSHSY and CDR2 SAAADI. V lost 7 bases to trimming and J lost 4 bases, with 8 bases between them. CDR3 sequence (DNA): TGCGCCAGCAAAGACTCTTATAATTCACCCCTCCACTTT. Protein sequence: CASKDSYNSPLHF.

The rearrangement uses TRBV5-1 and TRBJ2-1; 13 bases are shared with TRBD2. V was pared by 4 bases and J by 8 bases, with 6 bases of the junction left unmatched. The CDR3 is 15 amino acids. Germline V gene lookup returns CDR1 SGHRS and CDR2 YFSETQ. For the CDR3, the DNA is TGCGCCAGCAGCAATTCCGGGACTAGCGGGGATGAGCAGTTCTTC. Its translation: CASSNSGTSGDEQFF.

The V call is TRBV9, the J call TRBJ2-2, with 8 bases aligning to TRBD1. The CDR3 is 14 residues long. Germline V gene sequence: CDR1 SGDLS, CDR2 YYNGEE. The ends lost 3 bases at V and 4 bases at J; junction bases unmatched: 2. The CDR3 loop is CASSAGGSTGELFF. CDR3 sequence (DNA): TGTGCCAGCAGCGCAGGGGGCAGCACCGGGGAGCTGTTTTTT.

The chain links TRBV6-1 to TRBJ2-2; D is possibly TRBD2 (7 bases). The CDR3 consists of 15 residues. Germline CDR1 is MNHNS and CDR2 is SASEGT. V was shortened by 3 bases and J by 4 bases, with 12 bases between the two germline ends. CDR3 in amino acids: CASSEAGATTGELFF. In nucleotides, the CDR3 is TGTGCCAGCAGTGAGGCGGGGGCGACCACCGGGGAGCTGTTTTTT.

The V call is TRBV24-1, the J call TRBJ1-2; D may be TRBD1 (6 bases). Looked up from germline, CDR1 is KGHDR and CDR2 is SFDVKD. V was trimmed by 4 bases and J by 7 bases, leaving 18 bases between them. The CDR3 spans 15 residues. The CDR3 region is CATSDKPGGRTGYTF. The CDR3, as DNA: TGTGCCACCAGTGACAAACCGGGGGGCCGTACTGGCTACACCTTC.

The count of this clone is one. In DNA form, the CDR3 reads TGTGCCAGCAGCGTACCCCAAGGAGGGACCTATAATTCACCCCTCCACTTT. It specifies CASSVPQGGTYNSPLHF. The chain uses TRBV7-8 and TRBJ1-6, with D unresolved. The CDR3 spans 17 residues. The V gene's germline CDR1 is SGHVS and CDR2 FQNEAQ. V shed 5 bases and J shed 2 bases, with 16 bases lying between them.

This chain connects TRBV18 to TRBJ1-2; 8 bases are shared with TRBD1. After removal of 3 bases from V and 3 bases from J, the junction contained 12 bases not matched to a gene. The germline V gene has CDR1 KGHSH and CDR2 LQKENI. The CDR3 consists of 17 residues. The CDR3 DNA reads as TGTGCCAGCTCACCTCTCACAGGGGGGACCTCGGACTATGGCTACACCTTC. It translates to CASSPLTGGTSDYGYTF.

The chain is built from TRBV5-1 and TRBJ1-6, with 7 bases that match TRBD1. CDR1 is SGHRS and CDR2 is YFSETQ in the germline V gene. The CDR3 spans 14 residues. J gave up 7 bases and V 2 bases, and 3 bases lay outside the gene matches. The CDR3 DNA reads TGCGCCAGCAGCTTCGAGGGGGCCAATTCACCCCTCCACTTT. Its protein product is CASSFEGANSPLHF.

The V call is TRBV2, the J call TRBJ1-5; tentative D call: TRBD1 (6 bases). Germline CDR1 is SNHLY and CDR2 is FYNNEI. The CDR3 totals 16 residues. V was trimmed by 4 bases and J by 2 bases, leaving 15 bases between them. CDR3 DNA: TGTGCCAGCAGTGCGGACAGACAAAGGGGCAATCAGCCCCAGCATTTT. Translating gives CASSADRQRGNQPQHF.

This clone was seen once. The V gene is TRBV6-2 or TRBV6-3, the J gene TRBJ1-4; TRBD1 might be the D (6 bases). The ends were cut back, 6 bases at V and 7 bases at J, with 21 bases in the middle. CDR1 and CDR2 (germline): MNHEY, SVGEGT. The CDR3 consists of 16 residues. CDR3 sequence: CASSPGTPNLGEKLFF. Here the CDR3 DNA reads TGTGCCAGCAGCCCCGGGACACCAAACTTGGGTGAAAAACTGTTTTTT.

The chain couples TRBV28 to TRBJ2-7; 10 bases align to TRBD1. CDR1 MDHEN and CDR2 SYDVKM come from the germline V gene. The V segment lost 2 bases and the J segment 6 bases; nucleotides outside the gene matches: 10. CDR3 length: 16 residues. The CDR3 is CASSLSVGTGAFEQYF. DNA for the CDR3: TGTGCCAGCAGTTTAAGTGTGGGGACAGGGGCTTTCGAGCAGTACTTC.

A single count supports this clone. The chain couples TRBV7-9 to TRBJ2-3; 11 bases map to TRBD2. J was trimmed by 1 base and V by 2 bases; bases with no gene match: 2. This CDR3 is 16 amino acids long. CDR1 is SEHNR and CDR2 is FQNEAQ in the germline V gene (reference sequence). The CDR3 sequence is CASSLTSGGRTDTQYF. The CDR3 coding sequence is TGTGCCAGCAGCTTAACTAGCGGGGGACGCACAGATACGCAGTATTTT.

The chain has TRBV11-3 and TRBJ2-5; D is possibly TRBD2 (5 bases). The CDR3 runs 14 residues. The germline CDR1 and CDR2 sequences are SGHNT and YENEEA. Trimming cost V 6 bases and J 4 bases, with 15 bases left between them. CDR3 DNA sequence: TGTGCCAGCAGGCACAGCGGTAGGTTAGAGACCCAGTACTTC. It codes for CASRHSGRLETQYF.

This clone showed up just once. J is TRBJ2-7 and V is TRBV11-2, with 8 bases fitting TRBD1. J lost 3 bases, V lost 4 bases, and 5 bases had no gene match. The CDR3 is 14 residues long. Germline CDR1 and CDR2: SGHAT and FQNNGV. CDR3 protein: CASSSDRALYEQYF. CDR3 coding DNA: TGTGCCAGCAGCTCGGACAGGGCCCTCTACGAGCAGTACTTC.

The chain carries TRBV6-1 and TRBJ2-1; 7 nucleotides match TRBD1. The germline gives CDR1 MNHNS, CDR2 SASEGT. This CDR3 comprises 16 residues. Trimming at V came to 4 bases and at J to 2 bases, leaving 8 bases not matched to a gene. Here the CDR3 DNA reads TGTGCCAGCAGTGCCCGGATAGACAGGGCCTACAATGAGCAGTTCTTC. It specifies CASSARIDRAYNEQFF.

This chain links TRBV19 with TRBJ1-3; a weak D match, TRBD1 (5 bases). Trimming removed 7 bases at V and 0 bases at J, with 13 bases between. Looked up from germline, CDR1 is LNHDA and CDR2 is SQIVND (reference sequence). This CDR3 spans 15 amino acids. In DNA, the CDR3 is TGTGCCAGTATCCTGGACGGGGGCTCTGGAAACACCATATATTTT. It codes for CASILDGGSGNTIYF.

The gene calls are TRBV18 and TRBJ2-7, with D uncertain. Trimming removed 6 bases at V and 5 bases at J, with 11 bases between. This CDR3 is 12 amino acids long. Germline CDR1 is KGHSH and CDR2 is LQKENI. The CDR3 sequence: CASSPAEDEQYF. The CDR3 DNA reads TGTGCCAGCTCCCCCGCTGAGGACGAGCAGTACTTC.

The V call is TRBV28, the J call TRBJ2-4; TRBD1 might be the D (5 bases). The CDR3 consists of 15 residues. V lost 3 bases and J lost 0, with 9 bases in between. Germline V gene lookup returns CDR1 MDHEN and CDR2 SYDVKM. CDR3 loop: CASSLGQLAKNIQYF. For the CDR3, the DNA is TGTGCCAGCAGTTTGGGGCAGCTAGCCAAAAACATTCAGTACTTC.

The chain is built from TRBV19 and TRBJ1-2; D might be TRBD1 (5 bases). CDR3 length equals 16 residues. The germline CDR1 and CDR2 sequences are LNHDA and SQIVND (reference sequence). V lost 7 bases to trimming and J lost 4 bases, with 22 bases between them. The DNA of the CDR3 is TGTGCCAGTAACCCCGGGGCGGGGCGCTATATCTATGGCTACACCTTC. The encoded protein is CASNPGAGRYIYGYTF.

The V call is TRBV12-3 or TRBV12-4, the J call TRBJ2-7; D gene uncertain. Trimming pared 3 bases from V and 3 bases from J, leaving 9 bases between. There are 13 residues in the CDR3. CDR3 DNA: TGTGCCAGCAGTTTCAACAGCCACTACGAGCAGTACTTC. Translation gives CASSFNSHYEQYF.

The rearrangement links TRBV2 to TRBJ2-2; D might be TRBD2 (6 bases). CDR3 length: 13 amino acids. CDR1 is SNHLY and CDR2 is FYNNEI in the germline V gene. CDR3 loop: CARRRANTGELFF. For the CDR3, the DNA is TGTGCAAGAAGGAGGGCGAACACCGGGGAGCTGTTTTTT.

This clone was recorded once. The rearrangement joins TRBV4-1 to TRBJ2-3; the D is unclear. The V and J ends lost 3 bases and 0 bases respectively, with 7 bases between them. The CDR3 loop spans 14 amino acids. Per the germline V gene, CDR1 is MGHRA and CDR2 is YSYEKL. The CDR3 DNA reads as TGCGCCAGCAGCCAGGCCGGGAGCACAGATACGCAGTATTTT. Residues: CASSQAGSTDTQYF.

This chain uses TRBV5-5 with TRBJ2-7, with D unclear. The CDR3 length is 16 residues. The germline gives CDR1 SGHKS, CDR2 YYEKEE (reference sequence). Trimming left V 6 bases short and J 0 bases short, with 19 bases between. In nucleotides, the CDR3 is TGTGCCAGCACCTCCCGAGGCCCTGAGAGCTCCTACGAGCAGTACTTC. Its protein is CASTSRGPESSYEQYF.